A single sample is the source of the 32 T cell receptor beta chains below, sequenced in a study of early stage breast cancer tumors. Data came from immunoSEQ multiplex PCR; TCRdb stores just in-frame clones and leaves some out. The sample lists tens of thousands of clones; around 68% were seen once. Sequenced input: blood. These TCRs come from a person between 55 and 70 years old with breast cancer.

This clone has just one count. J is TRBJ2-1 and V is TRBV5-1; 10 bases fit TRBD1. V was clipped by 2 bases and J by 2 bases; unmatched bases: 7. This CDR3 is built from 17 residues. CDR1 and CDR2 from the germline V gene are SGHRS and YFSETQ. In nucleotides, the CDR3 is TGCGCCAGCAGCTTACTTCCGGGACAGGGGACCTACAATGAGCAGTTCTTC. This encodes CASSLLPGQGTYNEQFF.

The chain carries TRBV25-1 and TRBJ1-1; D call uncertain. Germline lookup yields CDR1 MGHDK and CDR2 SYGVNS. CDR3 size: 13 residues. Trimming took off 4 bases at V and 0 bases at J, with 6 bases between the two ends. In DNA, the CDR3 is TGTGCCAGCAGTGCTAACGTGAACACTGAAGCTTTCTTT. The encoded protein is CASSANVNTEAFF.

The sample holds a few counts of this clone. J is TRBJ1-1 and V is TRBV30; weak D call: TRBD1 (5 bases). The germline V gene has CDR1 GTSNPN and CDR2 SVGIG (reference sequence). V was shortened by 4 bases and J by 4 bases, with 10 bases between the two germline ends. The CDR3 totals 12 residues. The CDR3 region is CAWNKGPTEAFF. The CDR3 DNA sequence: TGTGCCTGGAATAAGGGGCCCACTGAAGCTTTCTTT.

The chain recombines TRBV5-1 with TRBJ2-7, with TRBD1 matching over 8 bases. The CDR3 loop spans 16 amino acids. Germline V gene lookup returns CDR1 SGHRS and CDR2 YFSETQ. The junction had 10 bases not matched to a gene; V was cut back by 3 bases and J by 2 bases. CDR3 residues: CASSWGAQGATYEQYF. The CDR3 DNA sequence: TGCGCCAGCAGCTGGGGGGCCCAGGGGGCAACCTACGAGCAGTACTTC.

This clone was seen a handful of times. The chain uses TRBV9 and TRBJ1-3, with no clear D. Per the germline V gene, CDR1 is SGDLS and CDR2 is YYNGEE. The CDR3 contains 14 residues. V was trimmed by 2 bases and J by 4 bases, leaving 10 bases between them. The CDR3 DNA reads TGTGCCAGCAGCGTTCTGGGATTCGGAAACACCATATATTTT. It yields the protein CASSVLGFGNTIYF.

The CDR3 loop is CATSSDLRDTQYF. CDR3 DNA sequence: TGTGCCACCAGCAGCGATTTAAGGGATACGCAGTATTTT. The chain couples TRBV15 to TRBJ2-3; D ambiguous. Trimming took off 3 bases at V and 6 bases at J, with 10 bases between the two ends. The CDR3 is 13 amino acids. Germline lookup yields CDR1 LNHNV and CDR2 YYDKDF (reference sequence). The whole variable domain, remainder taken from reference TRBV15 and TRBJ2-3, is DAMVIQNPRYQVTQFGKPVTLSCSQTLNHNVMYWYQQKSSQAPKLLFHYYDKDFNNEADTPDNFQSRRPNTSFCFLDIRSPGLGDTAMYLCATSSDLRDTQYFGPGTRLTVL.

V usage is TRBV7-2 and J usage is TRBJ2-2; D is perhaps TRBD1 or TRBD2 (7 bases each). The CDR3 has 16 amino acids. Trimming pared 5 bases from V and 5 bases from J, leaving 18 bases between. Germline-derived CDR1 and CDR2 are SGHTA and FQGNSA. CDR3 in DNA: TGTGCCAGCAGCCGCAGCCGACAGGGAGGGACCGGGGAGCTGTTTTTT. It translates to CASSRSRQGGTGELFF.

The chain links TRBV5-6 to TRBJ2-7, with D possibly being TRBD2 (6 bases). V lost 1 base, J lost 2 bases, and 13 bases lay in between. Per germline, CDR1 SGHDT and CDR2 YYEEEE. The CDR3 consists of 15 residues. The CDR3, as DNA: TGTGCCAGCAGCTTGATTGAGAAGCGGGCCTACGAGCAGTACTTC. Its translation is CASSLIEKRAYEQYF.

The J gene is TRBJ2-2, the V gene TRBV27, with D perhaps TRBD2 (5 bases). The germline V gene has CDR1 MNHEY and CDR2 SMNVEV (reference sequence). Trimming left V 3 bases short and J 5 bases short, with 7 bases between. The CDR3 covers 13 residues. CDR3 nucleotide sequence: TGTGCCAGCAGTTTCCTAGCTACCGGGGAGCTGTTTTTT. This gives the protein CASSFLATGELFF.

In DNA form, the CDR3 reads TGTGCCAGCAGCTTGGTATTGGGGGCGGACACCGGGGAGCTGTTTTTT. This gives the protein CASSLVLGADTGELFF. The chain links TRBV5-5 to TRBJ2-2, with D tentatively TRBD1 (6 bases). The CDR3 extends over 16 amino acids. The V end lost 0 bases, the J end lost 3 bases, and 12 bases lay between the germline ends. CDR1 and CDR2 from the germline V gene are SGHKS and YYEKEE (reference sequence).

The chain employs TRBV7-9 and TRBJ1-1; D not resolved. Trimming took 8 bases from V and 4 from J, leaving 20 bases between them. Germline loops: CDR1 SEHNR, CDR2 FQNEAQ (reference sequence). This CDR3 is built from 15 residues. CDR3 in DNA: TGTGCCAGCCGACCCCTGGACGGATGGTCCACTGAAGCTTTCTTT. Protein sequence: CASRPLDGWSTEAFF.

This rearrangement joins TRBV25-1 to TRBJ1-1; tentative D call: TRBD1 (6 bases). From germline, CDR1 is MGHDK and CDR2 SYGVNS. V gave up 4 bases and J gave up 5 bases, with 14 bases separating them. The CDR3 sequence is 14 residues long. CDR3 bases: TGTGCCAGCAGTGCCGTTGGGGGGCTAACTGAAGCTTTCTTT. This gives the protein CASSAVGGLTEAFF.

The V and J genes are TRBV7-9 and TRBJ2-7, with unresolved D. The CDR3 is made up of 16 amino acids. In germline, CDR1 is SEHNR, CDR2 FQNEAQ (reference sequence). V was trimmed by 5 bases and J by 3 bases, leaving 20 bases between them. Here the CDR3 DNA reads TGTGCCAGCAGCAACACGGAGACCTTACTAAACTACGAGCAGTACTTC. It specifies CASSNTETLLNYEQYF.

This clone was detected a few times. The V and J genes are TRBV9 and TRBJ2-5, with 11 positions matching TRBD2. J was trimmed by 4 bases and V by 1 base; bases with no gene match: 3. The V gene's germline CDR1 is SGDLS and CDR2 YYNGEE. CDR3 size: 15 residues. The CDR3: CASSVIGLAGETQYF. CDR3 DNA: TGTGCCAGCAGCGTAATAGGACTAGCGGGAGAGACCCAGTACTTC.

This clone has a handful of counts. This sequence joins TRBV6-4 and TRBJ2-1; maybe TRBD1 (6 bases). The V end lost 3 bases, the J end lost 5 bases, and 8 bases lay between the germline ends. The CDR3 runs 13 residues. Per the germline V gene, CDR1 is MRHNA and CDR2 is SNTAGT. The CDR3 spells CASSEQGNNEQFF. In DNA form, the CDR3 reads TGTGCCAGCAGTGAACAGGGTAACAATGAGCAGTTCTTC.

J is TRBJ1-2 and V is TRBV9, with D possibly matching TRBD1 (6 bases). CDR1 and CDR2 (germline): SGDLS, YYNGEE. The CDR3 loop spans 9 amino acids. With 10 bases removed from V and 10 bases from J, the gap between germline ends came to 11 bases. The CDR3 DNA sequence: TGTGCCTCTGACAGGTCCTACACCTTC. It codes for CASDRSYTF. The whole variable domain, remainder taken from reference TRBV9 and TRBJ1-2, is DSGVTQTPKHLITATGQRVTLRCSPRSGDLSVYWYQQSLDQGLQFLIQYYNGEERAKGNILERFSAQQFPDLHSELNLSSLELGDSALYFCASDRSYTFGSGTRLTVV.

The chain's CDR3 is CASSYYGTGTYEQYF. CDR3 nucleotides: TGTGCCAGCAGCTATTACGGGACAGGGACCTACGAGCAGTACTTC. This chain uses TRBV6-6 with TRBJ2-7; TRBD1 aligns across 9 bases. Per the germline V gene, CDR1 is MNHNY and CDR2 is SVGAGI (reference sequence). Germline trimming cut 6 bases from V and 2 bases from J; bases unmatched to any gene: 8. This CDR3 has 15 residues.

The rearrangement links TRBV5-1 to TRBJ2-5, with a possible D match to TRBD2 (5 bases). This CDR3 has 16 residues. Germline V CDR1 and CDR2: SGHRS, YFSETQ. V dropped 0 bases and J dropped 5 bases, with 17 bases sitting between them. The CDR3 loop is CASSLGLRPRGETQYF. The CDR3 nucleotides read TGCGCCAGCAGCTTGGGGCTCCGTCCTCGAGGGGAGACCCAGTACTTC.

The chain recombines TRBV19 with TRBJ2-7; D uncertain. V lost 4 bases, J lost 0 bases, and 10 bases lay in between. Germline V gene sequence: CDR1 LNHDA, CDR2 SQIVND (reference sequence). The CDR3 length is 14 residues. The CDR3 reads CASSNPGVSYEQYF. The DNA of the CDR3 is TGTGCCAGTAGTAACCCTGGGGTCTCCTACGAGCAGTACTTC. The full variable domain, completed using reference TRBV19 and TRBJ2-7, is DGGITQSPKYLFRKEGQNVTLSCEQNLNHDAMYWYRQDPGQGLRLIYYSQIVNDFQKGDIAEGYSVSREKKESFPLTVTSAQKNPTAFYLCASSNPGVSYEQYFGPGTRLTVT.

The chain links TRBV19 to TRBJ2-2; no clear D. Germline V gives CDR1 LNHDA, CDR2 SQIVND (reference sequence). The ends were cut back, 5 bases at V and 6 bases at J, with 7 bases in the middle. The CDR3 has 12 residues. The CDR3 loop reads CASSPAAGELFF. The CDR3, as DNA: TGTGCCAGTAGTCCTGCGGCCGGGGAGCTGTTTTTT.

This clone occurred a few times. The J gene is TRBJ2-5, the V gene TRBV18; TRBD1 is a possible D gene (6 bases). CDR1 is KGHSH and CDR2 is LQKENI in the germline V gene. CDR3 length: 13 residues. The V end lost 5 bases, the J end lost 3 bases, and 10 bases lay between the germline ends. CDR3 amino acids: CASSTAGEETQYF. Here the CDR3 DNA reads TGTGCCAGCTCAACAGCAGGGGAAGAGACCCAGTACTTC.

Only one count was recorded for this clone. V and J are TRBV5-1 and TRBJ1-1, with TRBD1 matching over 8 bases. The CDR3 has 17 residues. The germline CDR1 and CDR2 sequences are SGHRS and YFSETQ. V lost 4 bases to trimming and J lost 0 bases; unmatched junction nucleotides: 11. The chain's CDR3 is CASSPRTGTGMNTEAFF. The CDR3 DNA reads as TGCGCCAGCAGCCCCCGGACAGGGACAGGCATGAACACTGAAGCTTTCTTT. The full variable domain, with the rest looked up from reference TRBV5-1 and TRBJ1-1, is KAGVTQTPRYLIKTRGQQVTLSCSPISGHRSVSWYQQTPGQGLQFLFEYFSETQRNKGNFPGRFSGRQFSNSRSEMNVSTLELGDSALYLCASSPRTGTGMNTEAFFGQGTRLTVV.

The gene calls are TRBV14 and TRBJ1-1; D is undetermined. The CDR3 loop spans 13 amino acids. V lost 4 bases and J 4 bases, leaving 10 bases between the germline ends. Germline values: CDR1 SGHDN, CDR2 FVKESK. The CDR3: CASSLGYSTEAFF. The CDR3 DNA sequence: TGTGCCAGCAGCCTTGGGTATTCCACTGAAGCTTTCTTT.

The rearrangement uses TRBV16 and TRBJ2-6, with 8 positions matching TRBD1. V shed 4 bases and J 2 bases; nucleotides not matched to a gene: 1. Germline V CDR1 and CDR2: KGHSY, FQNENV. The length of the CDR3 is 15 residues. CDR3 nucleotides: TGTGCCAGCAGCCCACAGGGGGCTGGGGCCAACGTCCTGACTTTC. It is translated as CASSPQGAGANVLTF.

DNA of the CDR3: TGTGCCAGCAGCCTCGTCGGACTAGCGGGAGTTGAGCAGTACTTC. The encoded protein is CASSLVGLAGVEQYF. The J gene is TRBJ2-7, the V gene TRBV14, with 13 bases matching TRBD2. The CDR3 is 15 amino acids. The V segment lost 4 bases and the J segment 7 bases; nucleotides outside the gene matches: 7. Germline V gene sequence: CDR1 SGHDN, CDR2 FVKESK.

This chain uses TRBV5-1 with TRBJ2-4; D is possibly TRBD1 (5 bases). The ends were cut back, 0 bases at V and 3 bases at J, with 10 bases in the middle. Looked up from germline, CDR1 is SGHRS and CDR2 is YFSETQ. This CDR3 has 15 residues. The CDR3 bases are TGCGCCAGCAGCTTGGCCCCAGGGATCAAAAACATTCAGTACTTC. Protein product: CASSLAPGIKNIQYF.

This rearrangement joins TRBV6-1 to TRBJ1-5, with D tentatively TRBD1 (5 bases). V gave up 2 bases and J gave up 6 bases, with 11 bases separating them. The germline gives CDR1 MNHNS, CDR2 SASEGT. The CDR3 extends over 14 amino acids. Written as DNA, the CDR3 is TGTGCCAGCAGTGAAAGGCAGGGCGGTCAGCCCCAGCATTTT. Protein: CASSERQGGQPQHF.

The CDR3 bases are TGTGCCAGCAGGATCGCCGGGACGGAGGCCTATGGCTACACCTTC. Translated: CASRIAGTEAYGYTF. The rearrangement uses TRBV6-6 and TRBJ1-2; the D gene is possibly TRBD1 (5 bases). The CDR3 sequence is 15 residues long. Germline CDR1 MNHNY, CDR2 SVGAGI (reference sequence). Trimming took 6 bases from V and 4 from J, leaving 18 bases between them.

For the CDR3, the DNA is TGTGCCAGCAGCCACGACAGGGTCTCCTACGAGCAGTACTTC. Amino acid sequence: CASSHDRVSYEQYF. The chain couples TRBV6-6 to TRBJ2-7; 7 bases match TRBD1. Germline-derived CDR1 and CDR2 are MNHNY and SVGAGI (reference sequence). Unmatched junction bases numbered 5, after V lost 6 bases and J lost 0 bases. The CDR3 loop spans 14 amino acids.

The CDR3 region has the DNA TGTGCCAGCAGTGAAAGCGGGGAAAGCACTGAAGCTTTCTTT. Translating it yields CASSESGESTEAFF. The rearrangement uses TRBV6-1 and TRBJ1-1; D not resolved. Deletions cut 2 bases from V and 4 bases from J, with 11 bases between. Germline CDR1 is MNHNS and CDR2 is SASEGT. This CDR3 has 14 amino acids.

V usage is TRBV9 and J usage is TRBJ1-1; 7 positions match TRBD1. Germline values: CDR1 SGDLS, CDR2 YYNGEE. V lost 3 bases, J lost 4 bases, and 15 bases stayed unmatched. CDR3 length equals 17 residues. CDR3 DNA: TGTGCCAGCAGCGGGACGACAGGGTTGGGTATGGGCACTGAAGCTTTCTTT. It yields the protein CASSGTTGLGMGTEAFF.

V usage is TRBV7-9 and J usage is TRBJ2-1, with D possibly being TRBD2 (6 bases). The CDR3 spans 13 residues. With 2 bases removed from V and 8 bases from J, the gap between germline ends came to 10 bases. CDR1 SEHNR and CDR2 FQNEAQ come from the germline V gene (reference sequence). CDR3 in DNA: TGTGCCAGCAGCTTACACGGACTATATGAGCAGTTCTTC. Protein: CASSLHGLYEQFF.